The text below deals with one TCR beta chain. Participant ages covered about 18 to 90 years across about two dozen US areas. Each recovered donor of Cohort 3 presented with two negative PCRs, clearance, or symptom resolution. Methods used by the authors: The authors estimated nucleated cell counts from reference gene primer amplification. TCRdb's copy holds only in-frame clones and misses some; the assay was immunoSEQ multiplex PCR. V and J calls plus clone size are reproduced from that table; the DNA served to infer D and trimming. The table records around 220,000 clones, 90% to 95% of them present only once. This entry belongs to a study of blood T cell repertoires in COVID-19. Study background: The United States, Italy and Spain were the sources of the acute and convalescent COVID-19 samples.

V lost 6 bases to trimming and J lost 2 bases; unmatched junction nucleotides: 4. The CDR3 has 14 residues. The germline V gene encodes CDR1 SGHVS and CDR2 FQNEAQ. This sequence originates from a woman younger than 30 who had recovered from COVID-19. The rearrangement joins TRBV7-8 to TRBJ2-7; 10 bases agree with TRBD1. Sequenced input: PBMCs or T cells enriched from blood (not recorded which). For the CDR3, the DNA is TGTGCCAGCAGTCCGGGACAGGGGACCTACGAGCAGTACTTC. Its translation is CASSPGQGTYEQYF.